The rows below give T cell receptor beta chains drawn from one sample of a study of shared clonotypes between healthy human individuals. This table comes from immunoSEQ multiplex PCR, and its TCRdb copy is limited to in-frame clones, with some not included. The repertoire holds around 980,000 clones, with approximately 80% as singletons. Source material: memory CD4+ T cells from PBMCs. These receptors were collected from a man aged 18-30 years in good health. Some clones in this sample may be carry-over from other donors' samples. Each CDR3 is given with its conserved first and last residue.

V gene	J gene	CDR3 protein
TRBV7-9	TRBJ2-7	CASSSTSGFTYEQYF
TRBV7-2	TRBJ2-2	CASREGLAAVSGELFF
TRBV7-3	TRBJ1-2	CASSPIGTGDLSGYTF
TRBV13	TRBJ2-1	CASSLSELADNEQFF
TRBV5-8	TRBJ2-7	CASSRTSGIRGQYF
TRBV7-9	TRBJ1-2	CASSLAEGYGYTF
TRBV28	TRBJ1-5	CASSLSPRGGTVQPQHF
TRBV28	TRBJ2-1	CASSGDRRNEQFF
TRBV5-1	TRBJ2-7	CASSSHPGQTYEQYF
TRBV2	TRBJ2-2	CASSWGGTGELFF
TRBV9	TRBJ2-7	CASSPLPGGPYEQYF
TRBV13	TRBJ1-1	CASSFRGNTEAFF
TRBV28	TRBJ2-2	CASSFRGQATGELFF
TRBV28	TRBJ1-1	CASSSTNTEAFF
TRBV4-3	TRBJ1-2	CASSRTGNLYGYTF
TRBV9	TRBJ2-3	CASTGGSSTDTQYF
TRBV7-9	TRBJ1-1	CAAGQGAFF
TRBV28	TRBJ2-1	CASSLLRDYNEQFF
TRBV2	TRBJ1-3	CASSRGGERVGNTIYF
TRBV19	TRBJ1-1	CASSIDGGAGTEAFF
TRBV5-1	TRBJ2-5	CASSLTRETQYF
TRBV7-2	TRBJ2-7	CASSSQGGSQVQQYF
TRBV7-3	TRBJ2-1	CASSLNVGDYNEQFF
TRBV19	TRBJ2-2	CASRMDRASGELFF
TRBV18	TRBJ1-4	CASSPPRGAENNEKLFF
TRBV28	TRBJ1-4	CASSRREKLFF
TRBV18	TRBJ1-1	CASSPGQGAAEAFF
TRBV7-9	TRBJ2-7	CASSPPPREGTYEQYF
TRBV7-8	TRBJ1-5	CASSHTNQPQHF
TRBV27	TRBJ1-2	CASSTKPGQGPPGYTF
TRBV7-3	TRBJ2-1	CASSTLSGTSVNEQFF
TRBV6-6	TRBJ2-2	CASSPRATGELFF
TRBV18	TRBJ1-2	CASSPSGDGYTF
TRBV28	TRBJ2-7	CASIYRGLAGDHEQYF
TRBV5-6	TRBJ2-1	CASSSSRTSRYNEQFF
TRBV27	TRBJ1-2	CASSPGGGAFYGYTF
TRBV7-8	TRBJ2-6	CASSPDIWANVLTF
TRBV18	TRBJ2-7	CASSPSMGYEQYF
TRBV9	TRBJ2-2	CASSPWTGDTGELFF
TRBV27	TRBJ1-2	CASSLRGTLSGGYTF
TRBV2	TRBJ1-3	CASRGAGPGNTIYF
TRBV18	TRBJ1-1	CASSPQQGLEAFF
TRBV12-5	TRBJ2-3	CASGLTGDTQYF
TRBV18	TRBJ2-5	CASSPPSAGGETQYF
TRBV7-9	TRBJ2-7	CASSPTYEQYF
TRBV7-2	TRBJ2-4	CASSLLPAENIQYF
TRBV28	TRBJ2-6	CASSLVVSSGANVLTF
TRBV5-1	TRBJ1-1	CASSWTPGQGVTEAFF
TRBV7-9	TRBJ1-4	CASSPLGHSGMVGKLFF
TRBV5-4	TRBJ2-5	CASSPGGLAGETQYF
TRBV15	TRBJ2-7	CATSLPPGRPYSYEQYF
TRBV19	TRBJ2-7	CASSSQGFYEQYF
TRBV4-3	TRBJ2-7	CASSHNTPGLAGVNEQYF
TRBV19	TRBJ2-7	CASSPSWRIFHSYEQYF